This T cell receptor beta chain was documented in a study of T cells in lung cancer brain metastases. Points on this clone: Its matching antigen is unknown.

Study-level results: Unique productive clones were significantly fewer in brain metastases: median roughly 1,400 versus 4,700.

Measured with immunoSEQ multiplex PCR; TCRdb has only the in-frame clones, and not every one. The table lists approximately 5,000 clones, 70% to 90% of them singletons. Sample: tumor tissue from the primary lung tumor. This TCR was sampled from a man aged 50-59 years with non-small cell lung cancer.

CDR3 protein: CASSLNLGFTEAFF. CDR3 sequence (DNA): TGTGCCAGCAGCTTAAACCTGGGTTTCACTGAAGCTTTCTTT. This chain links TRBV7-9 with TRBJ1-1; D is undetermined. V gave up 2 bases and J gave up 4 bases, with 11 bases separating them. Germline CDR1 reads SEHNR; CDR2 reads FQNEAQ (reference sequence). This CDR3 spans 14 amino acids.